The 17 T cell receptor beta chains below come from one sample, sequenced in a study of blood T cells in healthy people across ages (dated by TCRdb to between 2015 and 2017). Preparation of the library involved 5' RACE. Sequencing relied on an Illumina HiSeq 2500. A second PCR of about 7 to 12 cycles was performed with a sample-barcoded 5' primer and a J-beta primer mix. TCRdb redid the processing of the public reads, applying fastp at Q25 and MiXCR, and retained in-frame beta chains. Records with the same CDR3 protein are collapsed into one entry carrying the most frequent genes and DNA. The sample profile shows fewer than 750,000 distinct CDR3 sequences; over 40% of them were found once. Around an eighth of the sample is taken by the ten largest. What was sequenced was blood. Every receptor here comes from an elderly woman in good health.

The chain employs TRBV5-1 and TRBJ1-2, with a weak D call TRBD1 (6 bases). V lost 4 bases to trimming and J lost 2 bases, with 15 bases between them. CDR1 is SGHRS, CDR2 YFSETQ, per germline. The CDR3 sequence is 15 residues long. CDR3 DNA: TGCGCCAGCAGCCCGCCAGGGGCCGGCAACTATGGCTACACCTTC. Its protein product is CASSPPGAGNYGYTF.

The genes are TRBV29-1 and TRBJ2-7; 10 bases map to TRBD2. The ends lost 5 bases at V and 2 bases at J; junction bases unmatched: 9. The germline V gene encodes CDR1 SQVTM and CDR2 ANQGSEA. The CDR3 contains 15 residues. This CDR3 is CSVRGLADSAYEQYF. CDR3 nucleotides: TGCAGCGTTCGAGGACTAGCGGACAGCGCCTACGAGCAGTACTTC.

This clonotype was recorded at least ten times. The chain uses TRBV6-6 and TRBJ2-2; D uncertain. The CDR3 is 17 amino acids. The V and J ends lost 0 bases and 0 bases respectively, with 11 bases between them. In germline, CDR1 is MNHNY, CDR2 SVGAGI (reference sequence). The CDR3 loop reads CASSYSMSLTNTGELFF. The CDR3 DNA reads TGTGCCAGCAGTTACTCGATGTCTTTAACGAACACCGGGGAGCTGTTTTTT.

This clonotype has a handful of counts. The chain employs TRBV2 and TRBJ2-3, with unresolved D. This CDR3 has 11 residues. Trimming pared 10 bases from V and 0 bases from J, leaving 5 bases between. In germline, CDR1 is SNHLY, CDR2 FYNNEI. DNA for the CDR3: TGTGCCAAGTCAAGCACAGATACGCAGTATTTT. This translates into CAKSSTDTQYF.

V and J are TRBV24-1 and TRBJ2-2, with a tentative D call TRBD2 (6 bases). The CDR3 loop spans 14 amino acids. The V gene's germline CDR1 is KGHDR and CDR2 SFDVKD. The ends were cut back, 9 bases at V and 3 bases at J, with 13 bases in the middle. CDR3 coding DNA: TGTGCCACCCGAGGGGAGGTGTACACCGGGGAGCTGTTTTTT. This translates into CATRGEVYTGELFF.

The J gene is TRBJ1-6, the V gene TRBV7-2; D is ambiguous. This CDR3 has 15 amino acids. Germline CDR1 is SGHTA and CDR2 is FQGNSA. V lost 1 base to trimming and J lost 14 bases, with 18 bases between them. CDR3 sequence reads: CASSLVTLDLVTLHF. CDR3 coding DNA: TGTGCCAGCAGCTTAGTTACGCTTGATCTGGTGACCCTCCACTTT.

This clonotype was seen a handful of times. The rearrangement links TRBV7-3 to TRBJ1-1; perhaps TRBD1 as D (5 bases). The germline V and J ends were trimmed by 11 bases and 3 bases, with 10 bases remaining between them. Looked up from germline, CDR1 is SGHTA and CDR2 is FQGTGA. CDR3 length: 11 residues. The CDR3 DNA reads TGTGCCTCGGGCAGGGACACTGAAGCTTTCTTT. It codes for CASGRDTEAFF.

This clonotype was detected only a few times. This sequence joins TRBV2 and TRBJ2-7; D may be TRBD2 (5 bases). This CDR3 spans 14 amino acids. Trimming shortened V by 4 bases and J by 5 bases, and 15 bases separated the two germline ends. Looked up from germline, CDR1 is SNHLY and CDR2 is FYNNEI. CDR3 coding DNA: TGTGCCAGCAGTGTTCTCGGAAGGGAGAACGAGCAGTACTTC. Its translation is CASSVLGRENEQYF.

V usage is TRBV29-1 and J usage is TRBJ2-1, with D possibly TRBD2 on 5 matching bases. The CDR3 has 11 amino acids. Trimming pared 8 bases from V and 10 bases from J, leaving 15 bases between. Germline loops: CDR1 SQVTM, CDR2 ANQGSEA. In nucleotides, the CDR3 is TGCAGCCCACGCTCGGGGATAGAGCAGTTCTTC. This translates into CSPRSGIEQFF.

This clonotype occurred many times. The CDR3 loop is CSAPRLAGEADTQYF. The CDR3 DNA follows: TGCAGTGCCCCCAGGCTAGCGGGAGAAGCAGATACGCAGTATTTT. The rearrangement uses TRBV20-1 and TRBJ2-3, with 10 bases that match TRBD2. CDR1 is DFQATT and CDR2 is SNEGSKA in the germline V gene (reference sequence). The CDR3 length is 15 residues. After removal of 6 bases from V and 4 bases from J, the junction contained 10 bases not matched to a gene.

This clonotype has just a few counts. This chain links TRBV5-1 with TRBJ2-3; 12 positions agree with TRBD2. The junction had 14 bases not matched to a gene; V was cut back by 2 bases and J by 7 bases. Germline assignment: CDR1 SGHRS and CDR2 YFSETQ. The CDR3 covers 18 residues. The DNA of the CDR3 is TGCGCCAGCAGCTTCGCTACCCGACTAGCGGGAGATGTGAATACGCAGTATTTT. It specifies CASSFATRLAGDVNTQYF. The full variable domain, rest sourced from reference TRBV5-1 and TRBJ2-3, is KAGVTQTPRYLIKTRGQQVTLSCSPISGHRSVSWYQQTPGQGLQFLFEYFSETQRNKGNFPGRFSGRQFSNSRSEMNVSTLELGDSALYLCASSFATRLAGDVNTQYFGPGTRLTVL.

In the case of this clonotype: At one end the junction does not follow the germline gene, possibly because of a read error. The CDR3, as DNA: TGTGCCAGCAGCCAAGATTGGAGGGGTTCTGGGGCCAACATCCTGACTTTC. Translating it yields CASSQDWRGSGANILTF. This chain joins TRBV4-2 and TRBJ2-6; possible D gene TRBD2, 6 bases. CDR3 length: 17 amino acids. Germline V gives CDR1 LGHNA, CDR2 YNFKEQ.

The rearrangement links TRBV6-1 to TRBJ1-3; D gene ambiguous. CDR3 length equals 15 residues. Trimming removed 5 bases from V and 3 bases from J, with 14 bases in between. Germline V CDR1 and CDR2: MNHNS, SASEGT. CDR3 sequence: CASSRRQPNGNTIYF. The CDR3, as DNA: TGTGCCAGCAGTCGACGGCAGCCTAATGGAAACACCATATATTTT.

This clonotype was seen just once. This rearrangement joins TRBV11-2 to TRBJ2-3; 7 positions agree with TRBD2. CDR3 length equals 14 residues. In germline, CDR1 is SGHAT, CDR2 FQNNGV. With 6 bases clipped from V and 1 base from J, the junction kept 4 bases outside the gene matches. This CDR3 reads CASSTSVGTDTQYF. The CDR3 bases are TGTGCCAGCAGTACTAGCGTAGGCACAGATACGCAGTATTTT. Combining the CDR3 with reference TRBV11-2 and TRBJ2-3 gives the whole variable domain EAGVAQSPRYKIIEKRQSVAFWCNPISGHATLYWYQQILGQGPKLLIQFQNNGVVDDSQLPKDRFSAERLKGVDSTLKIQPAKLEDSAVYLCASSTSVGTDTQYFGPGTRLTVL.

This clonotype was found many times. The CDR3 here is CAISESPSSYNEQFF. Here the CDR3 DNA reads TGTGCCATCAGTGAGTCTCCAAGCTCCTACAATGAGCAGTTCTTC. The rearrangement joins TRBV10-3 to TRBJ2-1; D remains ambiguous. From germline, CDR1 is ENHRY and CDR2 SYGVKD. This CDR3 is built from 15 residues. V was clipped by 0 bases and J by 0 bases, with 6 bases between them.

This chain uses TRBV7-9 with TRBJ2-1, with D perhaps TRBD2 (5 bases). The V gene lost 3 bases and the J gene lost 4 bases, with 10 bases spanning the gap. The CDR3 is made up of 14 amino acids. Per the germline V gene, CDR1 is SEHNR and CDR2 is FQNEAQ (reference sequence). The CDR3 is CASSLGDAYNEQFF. DNA of the CDR3: TGTGCCAGCAGCTTGGGAGACGCATACAATGAGCAGTTCTTC. The whole variable domain, filled in from reference TRBV7-9 and TRBJ2-1, reads DTGVSQNPRHKITKRGQNVTFRCDPISEHNRLYWYRQTLGQGPEFLTYFQNEAQLEKSRLLSDRFSAERPKGSFSTLEIQRTEQGDSAMYLCASSLGDAYNEQFFGPGTRLTVL.

The chain joins TRBV11-1 to TRBJ2-5; D possibly matches TRBD1 or TRBD2 (6 bases each). CDR1 and CDR2 from the germline V gene are SGHAT and FQDESV (reference sequence). The V end lost 2 bases, the J end lost 4 bases, and 20 bases lay between the germline ends. This CDR3 has 17 amino acids. In nucleotides, the CDR3 is TGTGCCAGCAGCTTATTTGAGAGAGGGGGGAAGGCAGAGACCCAGTACTTC. It yields the protein CASSLFERGGKAETQYF.